A single sample is the source of the 8 T cell receptor beta chains below, sequenced in a study of OX40 agonist ivuxolimab in advanced cancers. Clones were sequenced by immunoSEQ multiplex PCR, and TCRdb holds only the in-frame ones, with some missing. The sample has approximately 23,000 clones, 80% to 85% seen once. This sample comprised CD4+ or CD8+ T cells sorted from blood, obtained in a trial of the OX40 agonist ivuxolimab. These receptors were obtained from an adult with an advanced solid tumor such as melanoma, head and neck, liver or kidney cancer.

The rearrangement uses TRBV29-1 and TRBJ1-2; D gene unclear. V was trimmed by 4 bases and J by 0 bases, leaving 12 bases between them. Germline lookup yields CDR1 SQVTM and CDR2 ANQGSEA. The CDR3 sequence is 14 residues long. The CDR3 is CSVVPTGPNYGYTF. The CDR3 DNA sequence: TGCAGCGTTGTCCCGACCGGGCCTAACTATGGCTACACCTTC.

The chain couples TRBV27 to TRBJ2-7, with 13 positions matching TRBD2. The trim removed 6 bases at V and 2 bases at J, leaving 4 bases unmatched. Per the germline V gene, CDR1 is MNHEY and CDR2 is SMNVEV (reference sequence). There are 15 residues in the CDR3. The CDR3 DNA reads TGTGCCAGCAGCCCTGGGACTAGCGGGACCTACGAGCAGTACTTC. The encoded protein is CASSPGTSGTYEQYF.

The DNA for the CDR3 is TGTGCCAGCAGTGGCAGCTTCAGGGTACGGGACCCCTACAATGAGCAGTTCTTC. It encodes CASSGSFRVRDPYNEQFF. This sequence joins TRBV27 and TRBJ2-1, with D possibly being TRBD1 or TRBD2 (5 bases each). The CDR3 has 18 amino acids. Germline V gene lookup returns CDR1 MNHEY and CDR2 SMNVEV (reference sequence). V was trimmed by 5 bases and J by 2 bases, leaving 22 bases between them.

This clone was found once. The chain carries TRBV6-6 and TRBJ1-2; D perhaps matches TRBD1 (6 bases). The CDR3 sequence is 15 residues long. V was cut by 0 bases and J by 6 bases, with 14 bases left in between. In germline, CDR1 is MNHNY, CDR2 SVGAGI (reference sequence). The CDR3 DNA reads TGTGCCAGCAGTTACTCGAGGGCGGGGGCGGATGGCTACACCTTC. Protein: CASSYSRAGADGYTF.

The rearrangement uses TRBV27 and TRBJ2-1, with a tentative D call TRBD2 (6 bases). The CDR3 contains 12 residues. With 6 bases removed from V and 10 bases from J, the gap between germline ends came to 13 bases. The germline gives CDR1 MNHEY, CDR2 SMNVEV (reference sequence). The CDR3 DNA reads TGTGCCAGCAGCCGAAGAGGAGGGGAGCAGTTCTTC. Translation gives CASSRRGGEQFF.

This sequence joins TRBV5-4 and TRBJ2-1, with D unclear. The length of the CDR3 is 12 residues. Germline loops: CDR1 SGHNT, CDR2 YYREEE (reference sequence). Trimming removed 1 base from V and 8 bases from J, with 7 bases in between. Written as DNA, the CDR3 is TGTGCCAGCAGCTTGAAGCCCGATGAGCAGTTCTTC. It encodes CASSLKPDEQFF.

This chain connects TRBV11-2 to TRBJ1-1; 7 bases fit TRBD1. V was pared by 8 bases and J by 4 bases, with 10 bases of the junction left unmatched. Germline values: CDR1 SGHAT, CDR2 FQNNGV. The CDR3 covers 14 residues. CDR3 loop: CASWPRGTSTEAFF. The CDR3 region has the DNA TGTGCCAGCTGGCCCAGGGGGACGAGCACTGAAGCTTTCTTT.

Notes on this clone: One end of the junction fails to match germline, which may point to a read error. The rearrangement joins TRBV7-7 to TRBJ2-7; the D gene is possibly TRBD2 (6 bases). The germline gives CDR1 SSHAT, CDR2 FNYEAQ (reference sequence). CDR3 length equals 14 residues. Here the CDR3 reads CASSPGVGVYEQYF. CDR3 bases: TGTGCTAGCAGCCCGGGGGTGGGGGTCTACGAGCAGTACTTC.